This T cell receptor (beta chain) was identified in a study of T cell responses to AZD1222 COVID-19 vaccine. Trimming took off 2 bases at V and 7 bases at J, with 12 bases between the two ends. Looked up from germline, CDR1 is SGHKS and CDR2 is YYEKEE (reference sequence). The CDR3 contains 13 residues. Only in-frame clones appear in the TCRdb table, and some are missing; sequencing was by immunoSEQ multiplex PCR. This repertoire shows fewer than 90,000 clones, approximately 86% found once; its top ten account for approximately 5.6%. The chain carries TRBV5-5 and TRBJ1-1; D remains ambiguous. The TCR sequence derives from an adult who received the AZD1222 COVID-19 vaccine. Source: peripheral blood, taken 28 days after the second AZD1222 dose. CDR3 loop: CASSFGVADEAFF. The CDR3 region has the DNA TGTGCCAGCAGCTTCGGTGTCGCCGATGAAGCTTTCTTT.